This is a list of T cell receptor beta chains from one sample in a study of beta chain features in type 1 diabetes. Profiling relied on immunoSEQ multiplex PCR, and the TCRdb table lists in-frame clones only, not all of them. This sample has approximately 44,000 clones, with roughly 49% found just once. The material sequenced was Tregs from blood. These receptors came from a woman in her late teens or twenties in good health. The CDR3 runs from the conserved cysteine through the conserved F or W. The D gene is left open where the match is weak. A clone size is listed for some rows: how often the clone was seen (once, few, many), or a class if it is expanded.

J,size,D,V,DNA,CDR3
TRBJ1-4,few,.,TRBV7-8,TGTGCCAGCAGCTCCCACAGGCAGGATGAAAAACTGTTTTTT,CASSSHRQDEKLFF
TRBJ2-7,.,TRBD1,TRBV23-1,TGCGCCAGCGTCACAGGGACAGGGAATACATACGAGCAGTACTTC,CASVTGTGNTYEQYF
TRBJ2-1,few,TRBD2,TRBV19,TGTGCCAGTTCCGCTAGCGGGAGGCTAGGGAATGAGCAGTTCTTC,CASSASGRLGNEQFF
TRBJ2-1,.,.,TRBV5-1,TGCGCCAGCAGCTTGGGACAAAGCTCCTACAATGAGCAGTTCTTC,CASSLGQSSYNEQFF
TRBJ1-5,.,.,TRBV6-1,TGTGCCAGCAGTGTCCAGGGAAGCAATCAGCCCCAGCATTTT,CASSVQGSNQPQHF
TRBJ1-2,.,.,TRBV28,TGTGCCAGCAGTTTAGTTAGGGGCCAGGATTGCACCTTC,CASSLVRGQDCTF
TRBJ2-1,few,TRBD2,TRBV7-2,TGTGCCAGCAAAAAACGACGGGTTAGCGGGAACAATGAGCAGTTCTTC,CASKKRRVSGNNEQFF
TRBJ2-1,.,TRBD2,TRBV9,TGTGCCAGCAGCGTAGGGCTAGCGGAATACAATGAGCAGTTCTTC,CASSVGLAEYNEQFF
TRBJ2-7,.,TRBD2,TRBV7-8,TGTGCCAGCACCCCTAGCGGGAGTGGTTCCTACGAGCAGTACTTC,CASTPSGSGSYEQYF
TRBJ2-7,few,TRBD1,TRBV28,TGTGCCAGCAGTCCCCCCGGACAGGGTTTGAGCTCCTACGAGCAGTACTTC,CASSPPGQGLSSYEQYF